The 26 T cell receptor beta chains presented below share a single source sample, sequenced in a study of T cells after yellow fever vaccination. Using its own MiXCR run on the 5' RACE reads, TCRdb lists one record per CDR3 protein. The top ten hold under 15% of the sample, which has 600,000 to 750,000 distinct CDR3 sequences, about 12% seen once. This specimen was PBMCs, taken on the day of the yellow fever booster vaccination. These receptors were taken from a man aged 25-45 years who received the YFV17D yellow fever vaccine.

The V gene is TRBV25-1, the J gene TRBJ2-1, with TRBD1 matching 9 bases. The CDR3 consists of 15 residues. Trimming cost V 6 bases and J 6 bases; bases outside gene matches: 9. Germline V gene lookup returns CDR1 MGHDK and CDR2 SYGVNS. The CDR3 is CASRADRGVVNEQFF. In DNA, the CDR3 is TGTGCCAGCAGGGCGGACAGGGGAGTGGTCAATGAGCAGTTCTTC.

This clonotype was counted only a few times. The rearrangement uses TRBV7-2 and TRBJ1-1; no firm D call. The germline CDR1 and CDR2 sequences are SGHTA and FQGNSA. This CDR3 has 13 amino acids. V gave up 3 bases and J gave up 6 bases, with 11 bases separating them. The CDR3 loop is CASSFMSSAEAFF. DNA for the CDR3: TGTGCCAGCAGCTTTATGTCGTCGGCTGAAGCTTTCTTT.

The table lists this clonotype with a few counts. The chain is built from TRBV20-1 and TRBJ1-1; no clear D. Trimming took off 6 bases at V and 2 bases at J, with 10 bases between the two ends. Germline loops: CDR1 DFQATT, CDR2 SNEGSKA (reference sequence). The CDR3 consists of 12 residues. Here the CDR3 DNA reads TGCAGTGCCACTGCAGGAAACACTGAAGCTTTCTTT. Protein sequence: CSATAGNTEAFF.

The V call is TRBV27, the J call TRBJ2-5; 10 bases are shared with TRBD1. The V segment lost 3 bases and the J segment 1 base; nucleotides outside the gene matches: 8. The germline V gene has CDR1 MNHEY and CDR2 SMNVEV (reference sequence). This CDR3 is 17 amino acids long. CDR3 nucleotides: TGTGCCAGCAGTTTTTTAGACAGGGGGCCCCTCCAAGAGACCCAGTACTTC. Translated: CASSFLDRGPLQETQYF.

The chain is built from TRBV6-2 or TRBV6-3 and TRBJ2-2, with 9 bases that match TRBD1. Trimming at V came to 7 bases and at J to 6 bases, leaving 9 bases not matched to a gene. Germline CDR1 is MNHEY and CDR2 is SVGEGT. This CDR3 region has 15 residues. The CDR3 sequence: CASTWGQGRAGELFF. CDR3 nucleotides: TGTGCCAGCACCTGGGGACAGGGTCGGGCCGGGGAGCTGTTTTTT.

Regarding this clonotype: The junction shows a germline mismatch at one end, possibly a read error. The chain links TRBV10-3 to TRBJ1-5, with D perhaps matching TRBD1 (5 bases). The CDR3 spans 19 residues. The germline CDR1 and CDR2 sequences are ENHRY and SYGVKD. The CDR3 loop reads CAISGAPGPGPYSNRPQHF. The CDR3 DNA follows: TGTGCCATCAGCGGGGCTCCGGGACCGGGCCCCTATAGCAATCGGCCCCAGCATTTT.

The chain uses TRBV20-1 and TRBJ2-5; 9 nucleotides align to TRBD2. Germline assignment: CDR1 DFQATT and CDR2 SNEGSKA (reference sequence). J was trimmed by 0 bases and V by 3 bases; bases with no gene match: 8. The CDR3 consists of 16 residues. The CDR3: CSASSSGSVYQETQYF. CDR3 nucleotides: TGCAGTGCTAGCAGTAGCGGGAGTGTGTACCAAGAGACCCAGTACTTC.

This clonotype was detected a few times. Germline and junction disagree at one end, which may indicate a read error. This chain joins TRBV12-3 or TRBV12-4 and TRBJ2-2, with TRBD2 identical over 7 bases. This CDR3 comprises 12 residues. DNA of the CDR3: TGTGCCTGCAGGGAGGGGAATGGGGAGCTGTTTTTT. Translation gives CACREGNGELFF.

A note on this clonotype: A much larger clone differs by one base, so this may be a read error. This CDR3 is CASSLGVWETQYF. The DNA for the CDR3 is TGTGCCAGCAGCTTAGGGGTTTGGGAGACCCAGTACTTC. The chain recombines TRBV12-3 or TRBV12-4 with TRBJ2-5; D is possibly TRBD1 (5 bases). CDR3 size: 13 residues.

V and J are TRBV27 and TRBJ2-1, with 14 nucleotides matching TRBD2. CDR3 size: 17 residues. Germline CDR1 is MNHEY and CDR2 is SMNVEV (reference sequence). V was clipped by 8 bases and J by 8 bases; unmatched bases: 14. The CDR3 nucleotides are TGTGCCAGCCTGGGGTTGGGACTAGCGGGAGTAGCGGATGAGCAGTTCTTC. Its translation is CASLGLGLAGVADEQFF.

This clonotype was seen more than once but under ten times. The J gene is TRBJ2-3, the V gene TRBV5-5; 14 bases map to TRBD2. The CDR3 sequence is 17 residues long. The germline V gene encodes CDR1 SGHKS and CDR2 YYEKEE (reference sequence). Germline trimming cut 6 bases from V and 2 bases from J; bases unmatched to any gene: 8. The CDR3 loop reads CASTWGTSGSNTDTQYF. In DNA, the CDR3 is TGTGCCAGCACCTGGGGGACTAGCGGGAGCAACACAGATACGCAGTATTTT.

V usage is TRBV30 and J usage is TRBJ2-7, with a tentative D call TRBD1 (6 bases). The CDR3 length is 13 residues. Germline V CDR1 and CDR2: GTSNPN, SVGIG (reference sequence). The V end lost 0 bases, the J end lost 4 bases, and 10 bases lay between the germline ends. The CDR3 protein is CAWSVGQLYEQYF. CDR3 coding DNA: TGTGCCTGGAGTGTGGGACAACTTTACGAGCAGTACTTC.

This clonotype was counted only a few times. This chain links TRBV6-1 with TRBJ2-3, with D unclear. Trimming shortened V by 5 bases and J by 0 bases, and 15 bases separated the two germline ends. This CDR3 has 16 residues. Germline V gives CDR1 MNHNS, CDR2 SASEGT. CDR3 protein: CASSPQSTTSTDTQYF. For the CDR3, the DNA is TGTGCCAGCAGTCCACAATCTACTACTAGCACAGATACGCAGTATTTT.

This clonotype has just a few counts. The chain uses TRBV27 and TRBJ2-1; a possible D gene is TRBD1 (6 bases). V was trimmed by 5 bases and J by 7 bases, leaving 24 bases between them. Germline V gives CDR1 MNHEY, CDR2 SMNVEV (reference sequence). The CDR3 extends over 17 amino acids. The CDR3 sequence is CASSLTISVGGKNEQFF. The CDR3 nucleotides are TGTGCCAGCAGTCTCACTATTTCTGTAGGGGGTAAAAATGAGCAGTTCTTC.

In its sample, this clonotype was seen a few times. The rearrangement links TRBV6-1 to TRBJ1-2; D is uncertain. Germline CDR1 and CDR2: MNHNS and SASEGT. The V end lost 4 bases, the J end lost 8 bases, and 14 bases lay between the germline ends. The CDR3 consists of 13 residues. The CDR3 DNA follows: TGTGCCAGCAGTGCAACCCCCCGGGAGGGCTACACCTTC. Protein product: CASSATPREGYTF.

The table lists this clonotype with many counts. The genes are TRBV19 and TRBJ2-7; D could derive from TRBD1 or TRBD2 (5 bases each). Germline values: CDR1 LNHDA, CDR2 SQIVND (reference sequence). The CDR3 consists of 15 residues. V was clipped by 3 bases and J by 0 bases, with 12 bases between them. CDR3 sequence reads: CASSIGAFSSYEQYF. CDR3 DNA: TGTGCCAGTAGTATCGGGGCCTTTAGCTCCTACGAGCAGTACTTC.

This chain connects TRBV7-6 to TRBJ2-3, with 9 bases that match TRBD2. This CDR3 spans 18 amino acids. Germline loops: CDR1 SGHVS, CDR2 FNYEAQ. Trimming removed 1 base from V and 4 bases from J; junction bases left unmatched: 12. The CDR3 coding sequence is TGTGCCAGCAGCTTAGAGATAGCGGGAGAAAGTTTGGCAGATACGCAGTATTTT. Translation: CASSLEIAGESLADTQYF.

This clonotype was seen only a few times. The chain carries TRBV29-1 and TRBJ1-3; unclear D gene. This CDR3 region has 14 residues. Between the trimmed V and J ends, which lost 4 bases and 0 bases, there was a span of 10 bases. Per the germline V gene, CDR1 is SQVTM and CDR2 is ANQGSEA. The CDR3 reads CSVGQSNSGNTIYF. DNA of the CDR3: TGCAGCGTTGGCCAGAGTAACTCTGGAAACACCATATATTTT.

In its sample, this clonotype was seen a few times. The chain links TRBV29-1 to TRBJ2-2, with D possibly called TRBD1 or TRBD2 (6 bases each). CDR3 length: 14 residues. Germline V gene data show CDR1 as SQVTM and CDR2 as ANQGSEA. The V end was cut by 2 bases, the J end by 3 bases, with 10 bases between. The CDR3 protein is CSVERGTHTGELFF. The DNA of the CDR3 is TGCAGCGTTGAACGCGGGACACACACCGGGGAGCTGTTTTTT.

This clonotype has just a few counts. This chain joins TRBV12-3 or TRBV12-4 and TRBJ1-4, with D perhaps TRBD1 (6 bases). The V end lost 8 bases, the J end lost 5 bases, and 15 bases lay between the germline ends. This CDR3 has 14 amino acids. CDR3 sequence: CASGDTLKNEKLFF. CDR3 nucleotide sequence: TGTGCCAGCGGGGACACGCTTAAGAATGAAAAACTGTTTTTT.

This clonotype was recorded a few times. The genes are TRBV12-3 or TRBV12-4 and TRBJ2-1; perhaps TRBD1 as D (6 bases). This CDR3 has 13 amino acids. The V and J ends lost 6 bases and 4 bases respectively, with 10 bases between them. The CDR3 region is CASRGGLYNEQFF. CDR3 nucleotides: TGTGCCAGCAGAGGGGGTCTATACAATGAGCAGTTCTTC.

The chain couples TRBV7-9 to TRBJ2-3; D is unresolved. The length of the CDR3 is 13 residues. CDR1 is SEHNR and CDR2 is FQNEAQ in the germline V gene (reference sequence). V lost 7 bases and J 5 bases, leaving 13 bases between the germline ends. DNA of the CDR3: TGTGCCAGCACCCAAAGACTCAAAGATACGCAGTATTTT. This sequence encodes CASTQRLKDTQYF.

This chain's CDR3 is CASSRQGKAGEQYF. The CDR3 bases are TGTGCCAGCAGCCGACAGGGAAAAGCCGGCGAGCAGTACTTC. V gene TRBV3-1 combines with J gene TRBJ2-7; 7 bases are shared with TRBD1. The CDR3 is made up of 14 amino acids. Germline loops: CDR1 LGHDT, CDR2 YNNKEL (reference sequence). V dropped 4 bases and J dropped 6; count of bases not matched to a gene: 9.

This clonotype came up a few times. The chain couples TRBV27 to TRBJ1-1; D may be TRBD1 (6 bases). The CDR3 runs to 15 residues. Trimming shortened V by 7 bases and J by 0 bases, and 15 bases separated the two germline ends. Germline loops: CDR1 MNHEY, CDR2 SMNVEV (reference sequence). Here the CDR3 DNA reads TGTGCCAGCAATAACAGGGAGACCATGAACACTGAAGCTTTCTTT. Translated: CASNNRETMNTEAFF.

The chain uses TRBV7-8 and TRBJ1-5; 7 nucleotides line up with TRBD1. The V and J ends lost 5 bases and 6 bases, in that order; junction bases with no gene match: 7. Germline lookup yields CDR1 SGHVS and CDR2 FQNEAQ. The CDR3 extends over 14 amino acids. The CDR3 protein is CASSHGQAGQPQHF. Here the CDR3 DNA reads TGTGCCAGCAGCCACGGACAGGCGGGTCAGCCCCAGCATTTT. The full variable domain, its missing parts supplied by reference TRBV7-8 and TRBJ1-5, is GAGVSQSPRYKVAKRGQDVALRCDPISGHVSLFWYQQALGQGPEFLTYFQNEAQLDKSGLPSDRFFAERPEGSVSTLKIQRTQQEDSAVYLCASSHGQAGQPQHFGDGTRLSIL.

This clonotype was picked up a small number of times. This chain links TRBV6-1 with TRBJ1-1; unclear D gene. With 8 bases removed from V and 1 base from J, the gap between germline ends came to 14 bases. This CDR3 region has 14 residues. CDR1 is MNHNS and CDR2 is SASEGT in the germline V gene. In DNA, the CDR3 is TGTGCCAGCTCCTCTCTCTTGCGGAACACTGAAGCTTTCTTT. Its protein product is CASSSLLRNTEAFF.